Shown below are 3 T cell receptor beta chains from a single sample sequenced in a study of breast tumors, draining lymph nodes, adjacent tissues. MiXCR was run by TCRdb on the multiplex PCR reads, yielding one entry per CDR3 protein. The table shows several thousand distinct CDR3 sequences, with around 42% occurring only once. Sequencing was done on a sample of tumor-adjacent breast tissue. All receptors derive from a female donor with breast cancer. Some clones in this sample may be carry-over from other donors' samples.

By share of the sample, this clonotype is medium-sized. CDR3 bases: TGCAGTGCTCAAGGGTCCGGGACTAGCCGATACGAGCAGTACTTC. Amino acid sequence: CSAQGSGTSRYEQYF. This chain connects TRBV20-1 to TRBJ2-7; 9 nucleotides match TRBD2. Per the germline V gene, CDR1 is DFQATT and CDR2 is SNEGSKA (reference sequence). The CDR3 extends over 15 amino acids. The trim removed 5 bases at V and 4 bases at J, leaving 12 bases unmatched.

This clonotype was seen repeatedly, ten times or more. J is TRBJ2-1 and V is TRBV12-5, with 8 bases fitting TRBD1. The CDR3 covers 16 residues. Germline loops: CDR1 LGHNT, CDR2 FRNRAP. The junction had 11 bases not matched to a gene; V was cut back by 1 base and J by 9 bases. The CDR3 region is CASGLGVGTGGGEQFF. The CDR3 region has the DNA TGTGCTAGTGGTTTGGGGGTAGGGACAGGTGGGGGTGAGCAGTTCTTC.

This clonotype was seen many times. The chain links TRBV5-1 to TRBJ2-2; possibly TRBD2 for D (7 bases). The CDR3 has 16 residues. V shed 2 bases and J shed 4 bases, with 15 bases lying between them. CDR1 and CDR2 from the germline V gene are SGHRS and YFSETQ. CDR3 nucleotides: TGCGCCAGCAGCTTACAGGGAGGGGTTGGCACCGGGGAGCTGTTTTTT. Translated: CASSLQGGVGTGELFF.